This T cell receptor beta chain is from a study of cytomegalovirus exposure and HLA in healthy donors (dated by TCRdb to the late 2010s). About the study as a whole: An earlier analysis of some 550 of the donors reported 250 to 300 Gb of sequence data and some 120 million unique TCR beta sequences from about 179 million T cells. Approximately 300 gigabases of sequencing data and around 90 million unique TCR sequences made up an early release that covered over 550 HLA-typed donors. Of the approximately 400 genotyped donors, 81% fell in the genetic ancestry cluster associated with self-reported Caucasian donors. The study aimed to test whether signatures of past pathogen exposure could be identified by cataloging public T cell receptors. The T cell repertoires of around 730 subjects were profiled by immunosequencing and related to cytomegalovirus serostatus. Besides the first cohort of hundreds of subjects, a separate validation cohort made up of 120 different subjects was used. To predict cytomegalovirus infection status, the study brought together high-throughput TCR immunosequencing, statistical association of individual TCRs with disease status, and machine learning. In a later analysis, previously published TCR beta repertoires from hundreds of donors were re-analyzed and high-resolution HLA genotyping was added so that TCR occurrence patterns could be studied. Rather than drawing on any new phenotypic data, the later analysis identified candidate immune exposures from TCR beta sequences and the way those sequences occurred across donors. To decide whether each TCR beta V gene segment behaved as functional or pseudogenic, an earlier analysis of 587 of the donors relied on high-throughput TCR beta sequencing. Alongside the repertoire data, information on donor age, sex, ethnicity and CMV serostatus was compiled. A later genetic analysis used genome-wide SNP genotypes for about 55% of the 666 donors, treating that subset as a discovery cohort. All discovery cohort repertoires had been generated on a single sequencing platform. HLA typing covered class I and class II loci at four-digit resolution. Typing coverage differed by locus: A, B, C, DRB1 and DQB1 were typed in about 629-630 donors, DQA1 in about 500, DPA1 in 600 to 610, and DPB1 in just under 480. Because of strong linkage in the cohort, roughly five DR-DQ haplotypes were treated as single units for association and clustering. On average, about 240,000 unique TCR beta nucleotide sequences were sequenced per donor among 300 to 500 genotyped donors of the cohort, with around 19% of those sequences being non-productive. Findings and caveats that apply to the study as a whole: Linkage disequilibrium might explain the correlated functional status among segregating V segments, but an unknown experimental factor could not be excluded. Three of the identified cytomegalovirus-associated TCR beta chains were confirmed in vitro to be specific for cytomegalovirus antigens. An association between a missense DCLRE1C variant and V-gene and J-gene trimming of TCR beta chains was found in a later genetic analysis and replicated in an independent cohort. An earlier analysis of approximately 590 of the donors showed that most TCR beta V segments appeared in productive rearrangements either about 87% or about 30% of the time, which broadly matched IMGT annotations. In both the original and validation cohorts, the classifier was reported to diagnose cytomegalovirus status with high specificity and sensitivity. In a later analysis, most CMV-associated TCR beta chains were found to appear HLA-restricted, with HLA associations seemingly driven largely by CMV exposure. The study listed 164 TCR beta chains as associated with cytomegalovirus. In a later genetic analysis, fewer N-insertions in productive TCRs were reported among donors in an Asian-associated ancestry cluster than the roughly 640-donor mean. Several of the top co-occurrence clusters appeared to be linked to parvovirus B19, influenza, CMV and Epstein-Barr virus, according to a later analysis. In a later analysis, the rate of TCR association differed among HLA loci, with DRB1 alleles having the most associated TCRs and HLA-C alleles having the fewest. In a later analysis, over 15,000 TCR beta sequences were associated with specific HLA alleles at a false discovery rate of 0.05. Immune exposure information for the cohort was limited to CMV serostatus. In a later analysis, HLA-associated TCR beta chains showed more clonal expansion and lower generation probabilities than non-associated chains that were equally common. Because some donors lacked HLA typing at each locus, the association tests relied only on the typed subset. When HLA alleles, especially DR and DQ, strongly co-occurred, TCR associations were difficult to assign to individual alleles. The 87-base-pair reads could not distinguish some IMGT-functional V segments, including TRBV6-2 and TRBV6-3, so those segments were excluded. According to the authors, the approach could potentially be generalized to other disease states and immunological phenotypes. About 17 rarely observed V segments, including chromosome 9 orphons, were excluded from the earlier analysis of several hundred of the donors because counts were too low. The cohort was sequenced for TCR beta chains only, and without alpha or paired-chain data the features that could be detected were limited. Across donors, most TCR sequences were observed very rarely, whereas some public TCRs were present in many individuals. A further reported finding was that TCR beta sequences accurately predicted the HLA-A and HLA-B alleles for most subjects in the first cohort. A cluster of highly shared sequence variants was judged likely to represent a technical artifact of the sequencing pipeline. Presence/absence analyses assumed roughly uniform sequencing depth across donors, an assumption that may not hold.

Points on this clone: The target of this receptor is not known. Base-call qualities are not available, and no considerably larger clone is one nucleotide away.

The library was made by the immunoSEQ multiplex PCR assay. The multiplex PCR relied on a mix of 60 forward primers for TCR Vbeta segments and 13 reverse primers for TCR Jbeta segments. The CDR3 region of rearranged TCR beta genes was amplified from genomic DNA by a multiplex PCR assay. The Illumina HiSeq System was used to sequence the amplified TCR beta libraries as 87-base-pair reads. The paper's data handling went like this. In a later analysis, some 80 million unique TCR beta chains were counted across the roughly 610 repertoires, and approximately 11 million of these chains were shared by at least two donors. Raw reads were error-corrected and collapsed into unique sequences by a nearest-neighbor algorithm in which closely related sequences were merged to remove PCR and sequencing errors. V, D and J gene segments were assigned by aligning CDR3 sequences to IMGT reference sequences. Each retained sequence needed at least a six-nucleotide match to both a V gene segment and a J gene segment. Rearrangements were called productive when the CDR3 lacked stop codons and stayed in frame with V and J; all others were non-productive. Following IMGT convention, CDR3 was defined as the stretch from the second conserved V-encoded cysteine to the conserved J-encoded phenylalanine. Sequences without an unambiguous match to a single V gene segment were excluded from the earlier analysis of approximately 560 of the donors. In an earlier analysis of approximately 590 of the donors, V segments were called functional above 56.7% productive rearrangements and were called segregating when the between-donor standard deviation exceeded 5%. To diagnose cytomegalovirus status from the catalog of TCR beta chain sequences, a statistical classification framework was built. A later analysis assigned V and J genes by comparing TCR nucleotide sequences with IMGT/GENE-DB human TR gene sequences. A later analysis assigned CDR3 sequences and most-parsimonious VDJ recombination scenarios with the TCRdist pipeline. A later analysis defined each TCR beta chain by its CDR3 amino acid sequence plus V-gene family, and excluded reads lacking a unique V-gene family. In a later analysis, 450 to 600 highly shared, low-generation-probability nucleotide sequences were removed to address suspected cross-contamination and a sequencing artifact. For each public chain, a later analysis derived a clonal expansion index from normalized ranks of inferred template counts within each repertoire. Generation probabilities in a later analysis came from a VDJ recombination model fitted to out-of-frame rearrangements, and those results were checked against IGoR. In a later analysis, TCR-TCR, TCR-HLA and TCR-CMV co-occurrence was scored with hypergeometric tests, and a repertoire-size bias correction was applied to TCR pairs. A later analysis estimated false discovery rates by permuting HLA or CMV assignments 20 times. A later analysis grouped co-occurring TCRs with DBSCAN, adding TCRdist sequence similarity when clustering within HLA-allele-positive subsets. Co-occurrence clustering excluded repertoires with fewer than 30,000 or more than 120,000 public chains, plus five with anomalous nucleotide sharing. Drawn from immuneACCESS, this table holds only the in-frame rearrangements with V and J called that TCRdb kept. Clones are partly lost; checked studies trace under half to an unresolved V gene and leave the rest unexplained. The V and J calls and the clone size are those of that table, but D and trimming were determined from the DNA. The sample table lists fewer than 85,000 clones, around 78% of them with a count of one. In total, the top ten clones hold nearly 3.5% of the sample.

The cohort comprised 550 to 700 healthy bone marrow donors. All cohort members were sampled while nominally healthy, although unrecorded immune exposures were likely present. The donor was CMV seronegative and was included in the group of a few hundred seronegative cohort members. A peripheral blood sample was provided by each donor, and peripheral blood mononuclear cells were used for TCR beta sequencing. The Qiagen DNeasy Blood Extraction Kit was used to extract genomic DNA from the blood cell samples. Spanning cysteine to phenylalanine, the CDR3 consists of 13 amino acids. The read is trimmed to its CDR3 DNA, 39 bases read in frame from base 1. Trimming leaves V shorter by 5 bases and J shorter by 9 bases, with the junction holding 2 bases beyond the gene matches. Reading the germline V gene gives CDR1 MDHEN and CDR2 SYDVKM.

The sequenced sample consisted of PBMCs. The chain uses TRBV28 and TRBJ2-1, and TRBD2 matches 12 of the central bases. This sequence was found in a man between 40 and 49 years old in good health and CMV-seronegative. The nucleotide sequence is TGTGCCAGCAGTGAGACTAGCGGGGGTGAGCAGTTCTTC. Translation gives CASSETSGGEQFF.